This TCR beta chain was observed in a study of spatial heterogeneity in lung cancer. Individual TCR cDNA molecules each bore their own unique molecular identifier. MiXCR, applied by TCRdb to the 5' RACE reads, yields one record per CDR3 protein. This table holds roughly 21,000 distinct CDR3 sequences, roughly 3% found once. Noted time point: sample taken at primary tumor resection. The study sequenced unsorted whole RNA from tumor, nontumor lung or frozen PBMC. Donors were roughly 70 untreated early-stage non-small cell lung cancer patients. Looked up from germline, CDR1 is SGHTA and CDR2 is FQGTGA. Trimming cost V 5 bases and J 4 bases, with 9 bases left between them. The CDR3 is made up of 13 amino acids. In this sample, this clonotype turned up many times.

V gene TRBV7-3 combines with J gene TRBJ2-1; perhaps TRBD2 as D (6 bases). The TCR comes from a female donor with early-stage non-small cell lung cancer. The sample here was PBMCs, taken at surgery. CDR3 sequence (DNA): TGTGCCAGCAGCACGGGACTTTACAATGAGCAGTTCTTC. Residues: CASSTGLYNEQFF.